This TCR beta chain was captured by sequencing in a study of control samples from healthy donors and cancer patients (dated by TCRdb to about 2020). V is pruned by 4 bases and J by 0 bases, leaving 9 bases of the junction without a gene match. In the germline V gene, CDR1 corresponds to SGDLS and CDR2 to YYNGEE. The CDR3 covers 16 residues, taking in both the cysteine and the phenylalanine. The kept DNA is CDR3 alone, 48 bases in frame from the first base. This clone was detected once. The antigen this receptor binds is unknown. Base qualities are not at hand, and no much larger clone is one base apart. Libraries were prepared through the immunoSEQ multiplex PCR assay. Not all clones reach the TCRdb copy of this immuneACCESS table, which keeps in-frame sequences only. Checked studies attribute under half of the gap to unresolved V genes and leave the rest unexplained. The sample yields approximately 87,000 clones; 75% to 95% were counted once. The ten largest clones add up to 17% of the sample.

This TCR was sampled from a middle-aged man in good health. Source material: blood. The rearrangement combines TRBV9 with TRBJ1-1; 7 bases in between match TRBD1. The sequence in DNA is TGTGCCAGCAGCCGCCGGGACAGAACCTTGAACACTGAAGCTTTCTTT. The encoded protein is CASSRRDRTLNTEAFF.